A selection of T cell receptor beta chains follows, all from one sample in a study of a mutant IDH1 vaccine in newly diagnosed glioma. Sequencing was performed with immunoSEQ multiplex PCR; in TCRdb, only in-frame clones are kept and a portion is missing. Of 82,000 or so clones listed, 85% are singletons. Their specific antigens are unknown. This sample comprised PBMCs, obtained from a glioma patient whose treatment included an IDH1 peptide vaccine. The receptors were gathered from a man younger than 45 with glioma. Some clones in this sample may be carry-over from other donors' samples. The conserved cysteine and the conserved F or W are not part of the CDR3 here.

TRBJ2-2	TRBV7-3	ASSLKGPSSGELF
TRBJ1-4	TRBV29-1	SVEDLQRQGFEKLF
TRBJ2-7	TRBV6-5	ASSSQPGAANEQY
TRBJ2-2	TRBV19	ASSIFGGTGELF
TRBJ2-7	TRBV5-1	ASSLARAYEQY
TRBJ1-3	TRBV7-2	ASSLAGTLGNTIY
TRBJ1-1	TRBV10-3	AISETGRNTEAF
TRBJ1-4	TRBV7-9	ASSSLGGATNEKLF
TRBJ2-5	TRBV13	ASSYSGSFGETQY
TRBJ1-2	TRBV7-9	ASSLGGGRGYGYT
TRBJ1-2	TRBV4-1	ASSQDATARDYGYT
TRBJ1-5	TRBV27	ASSQTQGLGQPQH
TRBJ1-3	TRBV27	ASSLSGALSGNTIY
TRBJ1-4	TRBV30	AWSVGRTVPNEKLF
TRBJ2-3	TRBV11-3	ASSLTFGGTDTQY
TRBJ2-7	TRBV28	ASTDLGLAATSYEQY
TRBJ2-4	TRBV4-3	ASSQHGQGARNIQY
TRBJ1-4	TRBV9	ASSVGQSFNEKLF
TRBJ1-5	TRBV5-4	ASSRLGTDNQPQH
TRBJ1-5	TRBV27	ASSDSNQPQH
TRBJ2-2	TRBV6-4	ASSPRWTSGTGELF
TRBJ2-1	TRBV5-1	ASSLELAGANEQF